Below, 19 T cell receptor beta chains from the same sample are listed, as sequenced in a study of memory CD4+ T cells and cytomegalovirus serostatus (dated by TCRdb to the late 2010s). A FACSAria II was used to sort memory CD4+ T cells, defined as single viable CD3+CD4+CD8-CD45RO+ cells. Library preparation employed the immunoSEQ multiplex PCR assay. Held by TCRdb, this immuneACCESS table contains in-frame sequences only and omits some clones. Under half of the omission traces to an unresolved V gene where checked; the cause of the rest is unknown. For this sample the table gives about 56,000 clones, of which 82% were detected only once. Less than 0.5% of the sample lies in the top ten. The sample consisted of memory CD4+ T cells from blood. Source of these receptors: an adult in good health and CMV-seronegative.

This sequence joins TRBV19 and TRBJ1-1; D is uncertain. CDR1 LNHDA and CDR2 SQIVND come from the germline V gene (reference sequence). The V end lost 6 bases, the J end lost 1 base, and 6 bases lay between the germline ends. This CDR3 is 12 amino acids long. CDR3 loop: CASRDPNTEAFF. In DNA, the CDR3 is TGTGCCAGTAGGGACCCGAACACTGAAGCTTTCTTT. Based on the CDR3 plus reference TRBV19 and TRBJ1-1, the full variable domain is DGGITQSPKYLFRKEGQNVTLSCEQNLNHDAMYWYRQDPGQGLRLIYYSQIVNDFQKGDIAEGYSVSREKKESFPLTVTSAQKNPTAFYLCASRDPNTEAFFGQGTRLTVV.

CDR3 sequence reads: CAIKASLGNEQFF. Written as DNA, the CDR3 is TGTGCCATCAAGGCTAGCTTGGGCAATGAGCAGTTCTTC. The chain joins TRBV10-3 to TRBJ2-1; weak D call: TRBD2 (5 bases). The V gene's germline CDR1 is ENHRY and CDR2 SYGVKD. The CDR3 is 13 residues long. Trimming took 7 bases from V and 6 from J, leaving 13 bases between them.

This clone was counted a few times. CDR3: CASSSREMNTEAFF. CDR3 nucleotides: TGTGCCAGCAGCTCCAGGGAGATGAACACTGAAGCTTTCTTT. The V and J genes are TRBV7-2 and TRBJ1-1; TRBD1 is a possible D gene (5 bases). The CDR3 contains 14 residues. From germline, CDR1 is SGHTA and CDR2 FQGNSA. Trimming removed 4 bases from V and 0 bases from J, with 9 bases in between. The entire variable domain, with the rest obtained from reference TRBV7-2 and TRBJ1-1, is as follows: GAGVSQSPSNKVTEKGKDVELRCDPISGHTALYWYRQSLGQGLEFLIYFQGNSAPDKSGLPSDRFSAERTGGSVSTLTIQRTQQEDSAVYLCASSSREMNTEAFFGQGTRLTVV.

J is TRBJ2-2 and V is TRBV4-3; D is possibly TRBD2 (5 bases). CDR3 length equals 16 residues. V was cut by 4 bases and J by 4 bases, with 16 bases left in between. Germline CDR1 LGHNA, CDR2 YSLEER. DNA of the CDR3: TGCGCCAGCAGCCTCGAGCCGGGAACTTTCACCGGGGAGCTGTTTTTT. Protein: CASSLEPGTFTGELFF.

The chain has TRBV6-5 and TRBJ1-6; no reliable D call. CDR1 is MNHEY, CDR2 SVGAGI, per germline. The CDR3 contains 13 residues. V dropped 0 bases and J dropped 9 bases, with 6 bases sitting between them. CDR3 sequence: CASSYSKSSPLHF. The CDR3 DNA reads as TGTGCCAGCAGTTACTCGAAGAGTTCACCCCTCCACTTT.

The chain couples TRBV7-3 to TRBJ2-7, with D unclear. CDR3 length: 13 amino acids. V lost 5 bases and J lost 6, with 14 bases in between. Germline CDR1 reads SGHTA; CDR2 reads FQGTGA. The CDR3 bases are TGTGCCAGCAGCCTATCCCAGGACGCCGAGCAGTACTTC. This codes for CASSLSQDAEQYF.

The CDR3 loop is CASRPTGSSYNEQFF. DNA for the CDR3: TGCGCCAGCAGGCCTACAGGGAGCTCCTACAATGAGCAGTTCTTC. The V gene is TRBV4-1, the J gene TRBJ2-1, with D possibly being TRBD1 (6 bases). The CDR3 sequence is 15 residues long. V was cut by 6 bases and J by 0 bases, with 12 bases left in between. Germline V gives CDR1 MGHRA, CDR2 YSYEKL.

In this sample, this clone turned up once. The rearrangement uses TRBV15 and TRBJ2-7; 8 bases match TRBD1. Germline CDR1 reads LNHNV; CDR2 reads YYDKDF (reference sequence). Losses at the gene ends were 4 bases for V and 5 bases for J; bases not matched to a gene: 7. The CDR3 loop spans 14 amino acids. This CDR3 is CATSTRTGLNEQYF. The CDR3 DNA reads TGTGCCACCAGCACCCGGACAGGGTTAAACGAGCAGTACTTC. The variable domain in full, with the rest retrieved from reference TRBV15 and TRBJ2-7, is DAMVIQNPRYQVTQFGKPVTLSCSQTLNHNVMYWYQQKSSQAPKLLFHYYDKDFNNEADTPDNFQSRRPNTSFCFLDIRSPGLGDTAMYLCATSTRTGLNEQYFGPGTRLTVT.

The chain joins TRBV6-1 to TRBJ1-1; a possible D gene is TRBD1 (5 bases). This CDR3 comprises 13 residues. Germline lookup yields CDR1 MNHNS and CDR2 SASEGT. V was cut by 7 bases and J by 3 bases, with 12 bases left in between. The CDR3 coding sequence is TGTGCCAGCACCCTGAAAGGGGACACTGAAGCTTTCTTT. Translating gives CASTLKGDTEAFF.

This chain joins TRBV20-1 and TRBJ1-1; D is possibly TRBD1 (6 bases). This CDR3 contains 11 residues. Germline V gene lookup returns CDR1 DFQATT and CDR2 SNEGSKA (reference sequence). V lost 6 bases to trimming and J lost 10 bases, with 15 bases between them. DNA for the CDR3: TGCAGTGCGCAACGTGACAGGATAGCTTTCTTT. As protein: CSAQRDRIAFF.

The gene calls are TRBV28 and TRBJ1-1; D may be TRBD1 (6 bases). Germline V gene lookup returns CDR1 MDHEN and CDR2 SYDVKM. V was trimmed by 3 bases and J by 11 bases, leaving 16 bases between them. The CDR3 consists of 13 residues. CDR3 residues: CASSLAAGARAFF. The DNA for the CDR3 is TGTGCCAGCAGTTTGGCCGCGGGGGCGCGTGCTTTCTTT. Looking up the rest from reference TRBV28 and TRBJ1-1 gives the full variable domain: DVKVTQSSRYLVKRTGEKVFLECVQDMDHENMFWYRQDPGLGLRLIYFSYDVKMKEKGDIPEGYSVSREKKERFSLILESASTNQTSMYLCASSLAAGARAFFGQGTRLTVV.

This chain links TRBV19 with TRBJ1-6; 7 nucleotides agree with TRBD1. This CDR3 is built from 16 residues. Looked up from germline, CDR1 is LNHDA and CDR2 is SQIVND (reference sequence). V lost 5 bases and J lost 1; bases outside the gene matches: 5. The CDR3 DNA reads TGTGCCAGTAGTTCAACAGGGGAATCCTATAATTCACCCCTCCACTTT. Its translation is CASSSTGESYNSPLHF.

This clone has more than one count but fewer than ten. The V gene is TRBV5-4, the J gene TRBJ2-2; D unresolved. The CDR3 length is 15 residues. V lost 0 bases and J 4 bases, leaving 10 bases between the germline ends. The germline V gene encodes CDR1 SGHNT and CDR2 YYREEE (reference sequence). For the CDR3, the DNA is TGTGCCAGCAGCTTGGCCCTCGGCAGCACCGGGGAGCTGTTTTTT. Its translation: CASSLALGSTGELFF.

The chain combines TRBV7-2 with TRBJ1-1; D ambiguous. The V end lost 7 bases, the J end lost 3 bases, and 15 bases lay between the germline ends. Germline CDR1 is SGHTA and CDR2 is FQGNSA. The CDR3 is made up of 14 amino acids. The CDR3 DNA is TGTGCCAGCACCCTTAGCCGGTTGGACACTGAAGCTTTCTTT. It yields the protein CASTLSRLDTEAFF.

This clone came up once. This rearrangement joins TRBV4-3 to TRBJ1-4; 7 nucleotides align to TRBD1. The J segment lost 10 bases and the V segment lost 0 bases, leaving 8 bases of the junction unmatched. Germline CDR1 reads LGHNA; CDR2 reads YSLEER. The CDR3 has 15 residues. In nucleotides, the CDR3 is TGCGCCAGCAGCCAAGAAACAGGGGATTTGGGAAAACTGTTTTTT. As protein: CASSQETGDLGKLFF.

CDR3: CASRALEKLFF. CDR3 coding DNA: TGTGCCAGCAGAGCTTTGGAAAAACTGTTTTTT. The genes are TRBV21-1 and TRBJ1-4. TRBV21-1 is a documented pseudogene. This CDR3 is built from 11 residues.

The rearrangement joins TRBV5-6 to TRBJ1-1; D possibly corresponds to TRBD1 (5 bases). V shed 0 bases and J shed 4 bases, with 10 bases lying between them. This CDR3 has 14 residues. Germline lookup yields CDR1 SGHDT and CDR2 YYEEEE. The CDR3 is CASSLGGLRTEAFF. CDR3 DNA: TGTGCCAGCAGCTTGGGGGGGTTACGCACTGAAGCTTTCTTT.

The V call is TRBV10-3, the J call TRBJ1-6; 9 bases line up with TRBD1. The CDR3 is 15 amino acids. Per the germline V gene, CDR1 is ENHRY and CDR2 is SYGVKD. With 3 bases clipped from V and 9 bases from J, the junction kept 6 bases outside the gene matches. As DNA, the CDR3 is TGTGCCATCAGTGAAAAAACAGGGGGCCTTTCACCCCTCCACTTT. This codes for CAISEKTGGLSPLHF.

This clone was observed once. This chain connects TRBV10-3 to TRBJ2-5; 7 positions match TRBD2. Unmatched junction bases numbered 1, after V lost 4 bases and J lost 2 bases. Looked up from germline, CDR1 is ENHRY and CDR2 is SYGVKD. The CDR3 has 13 residues. The CDR3 protein is CAISVGGQETQYF. In nucleotides, the CDR3 is TGTGCCATCAGTGTGGGGGGGCAAGAGACCCAGTACTTC.